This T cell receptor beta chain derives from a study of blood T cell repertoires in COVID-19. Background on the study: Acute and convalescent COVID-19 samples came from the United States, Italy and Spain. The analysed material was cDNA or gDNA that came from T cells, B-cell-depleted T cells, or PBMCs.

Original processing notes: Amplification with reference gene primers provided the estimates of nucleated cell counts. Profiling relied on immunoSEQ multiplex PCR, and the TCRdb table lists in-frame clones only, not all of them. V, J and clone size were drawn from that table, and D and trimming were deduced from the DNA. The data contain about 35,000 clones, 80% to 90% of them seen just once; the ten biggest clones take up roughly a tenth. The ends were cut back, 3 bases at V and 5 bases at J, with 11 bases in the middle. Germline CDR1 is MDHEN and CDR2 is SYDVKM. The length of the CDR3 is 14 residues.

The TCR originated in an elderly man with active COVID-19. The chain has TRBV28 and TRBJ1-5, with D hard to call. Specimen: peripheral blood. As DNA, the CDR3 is TGTGCCAGCAGTTTGGGCAGGTCTTATCAGCCCCAGCATTTT. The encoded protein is CASSLGRSYQPQHF.